This TCR beta chain was profiled in a study of T cells in Graves' hyperthyroidism and ophthalmopathy (dated by TCRdb to about 2019). Broadly, across the study: Peripheral blood was sampled at the time of initial diagnosis, prior to any treatment. After sampling, hyperthyroidism patients received methimazole starting at 30 mg daily, and ophthalmopathy patients received high-dose intravenous methylprednisolone. The study also compared thyroid tissue and blood T-cell repertoires from five or six Graves' hyperthyroidism patients. An independent validation cohort of under 20 hyperthyroidism patients and about 16 patients who later progressed to ophthalmopathy tested prospective prediction of ophthalmopathy. The roughly 100 discovery patients were divided at random into training and test sets in a 7:3 ratio. TCR V-J signatures able to tell the groups apart were searched for in a discovery cohort of 95 to 100 patients, of whom around 43 had Graves' ophthalmopathy and under 65 had stable Graves' hyperthyroidism. The paper reports TCR Vbeta CDR3 sequencing of some 140 peripheral blood samples: 40 or so ophthalmopathy, under 80 hyperthyroidism and about 17 progressor patients.

Points the paper makes about the study in general: A model built on a 13 V-J signature distinguished ophthalmopathy from stable hyperthyroidism, reaching 87.88% sensitivity and around 81% specificity in cross-validation and 80%/75% in testing. Sample size was not statistically predetermined, and investigators were not blinded to group allocation. In validation, the model predicted progression to ophthalmopathy with approximately 71% sensitivity and roughly 72% specificity, a median of 6.5 months before onset. Blood samples also contained most of the expanded thyroid clonotypes (frequency above 0.001), which suggests that blood repertoires may reflect thyroid immune responses.

Graves' hyperthyroidism was defined as stable when no progression to ophthalmopathy occurred over 18 months of follow-up. Hyperthyroidism patients were newly diagnosed, with disease duration under 2 months, and aged 18 to 65 years. The study excluded patients with uncontrolled infections, other autoimmune diseases, pregnancy or lactation. Diagnoses relied on clinical symptoms, serum thyroxine and TRAb, thyroid ultrasound and orbital computed tomography. PBMCs were separated from roughly 10 ml of fresh peripheral blood using Ficoll-Paque density gradient centrifugation. Total RNA was extracted with Trizol reagent, and quality was checked on an Agilent 2100 Bioanalyzer. The TCR beta CDR3 regions were amplified from RNA transcripts. For the first round of RT-PCR on the TCR CDR3, the HTBI primer set was used together with the Qiagen OneStep RT-PCR kit. The libraries were constructed in a second round of multiplex PCR and then size-selected and purified. Libraries were sequenced paired-end with 100 bp reads on an Illumina HiSeq2000. The original methods were these. Raw data were processed with SOAPnuke, discarding reads with adapters, uncalled bases, mean Phred below 15, or no exact constant-primer or identifier match. COPE v1.2.5 was used to merge high-quality paired reads, and clonotypes were defined as unique nucleotide sequences. MiTCR v1.1 was used to align clonotypes to the IMGT TRBV, TRBD and TRBJ reference segments. The analysis was restricted to V-J combinations with a frequency above 0.0001, which together covered 99.2% of the repertoires. The TCS score was defined as the ratio of F50 (clonal expansion) to E x V (chaos), calculated using BLOSUM62-based TCRdist between CDR3 peptides within each V-J. Welch's t-statistics and random forest reduced around 550 V-J features to some 14, which were used in a naive Bayes classifier (R e1071). TCRdb cleaned the public reads at Q25 with fastp, built clones with MiXCR and kept in-frame beta chains. Rows with one shared CDR3 protein collapse into an entry with the most common genes and DNA. The V and J calls were not made by the authors but by TCRdb's processing. The table for this sample lists about 560,000 distinct CDR3 sequences; 14% of them were counted only once. The ten biggest clones cover approximately 15% of the sample.

The CDR3 contains 13 residues, cysteine and phenylalanine counted. Kept here is only the CDR3 DNA, which spans 39 bases and is read in frame from base 1. The V end loses 3 bases and the J end loses 5 bases, and a stretch of 8 bases separates them. Reading the germline V gene gives CDR1 MDHEN and CDR2 SYDVKM. At least ten counts were recorded for this clonotype. Its binding antigen is unknown. Base qualities are not recorded, but no much larger clone differs from it by a single base. The clonotype originates from a woman aged 40 to 50 with Graves' hyperthyroidism. Recombination joined TRBV28 with TRBJ1-5; the D gene is unclear. Specimen: blood. The DNA sequence is given as TGTGCCAGCAGTTTCCAATCTCATCAGCCCCAGCATTTT. Translation gives CASSFQSHQPQHF.